The TCR beta chain under discussion was sequenced for a study of blood T cell repertoires in COVID-19. Overall study context: The United States, Italy and Spain supplied acute and convalescent COVID-19 samples.

All enrollees were roughly 18 to 90 years old and from fewer than 25 US areas. Recovered status in Cohort 3 required two negative PCRs, clearance, or symptom resolution. Profiling relied on immunoSEQ multiplex PCR, and the TCRdb table lists in-frame clones only, not all of them. The data show about 270,000 clones, approximately 90% seen once. The receptor comes from a woman aged 18-29 years who had recovered from COVID-19. Material: PBMCs or T cells enriched from blood (not recorded which).

The CDR3 coding sequence is TGTGCCAGCAGCCTCCCCGCGGGGGGCCAAGAGACCCAGTACTTC. Translation gives CASSLPAGGQETQYF. The genes are TRBV3-1 (or the pseudogene TRBV3-2) and TRBJ2-5, with 8 bases aligning to TRBD2. This CDR3 region has 15 residues. With V trimmed by 4 bases and J by 1 base, 5 bases remained unmatched. Germline CDR1 is LGHDT and CDR2 is YNNKEL (reference sequence).